This T cell receptor (beta chain) comes out of a study of cytomegalovirus exposure and HLA in healthy donors. Study outcomes and limitations: Relative to the approximately 680-donor mean, N-insertions were reportedly fewer in an Asian-associated ancestry cluster in a later analysis. HLA allele associations emerged for 15,000 to 20,000 TCR beta sequences in a later analysis, at 0.05 false discovery rate. The study dropped some indistinguishable V segments, TRBV6-2 and TRBV6-3 among them. Using the classifier, cytomegalovirus status was reportedly diagnosed with high specificity and sensitivity.

Trimming left V 4 bases short and J 6 bases short, with 14 bases between. This CDR3 region has 14 residues. The V gene's germline CDR1 is SGDLS and CDR2 YYNGEE. Points on this clone: Its antigen is unidentified.

In the PCR, 60 Vbeta and 13 Jbeta primers were used. This table comes from immunoSEQ multiplex PCR, and its TCRdb copy is limited to in-frame clones, with some not included. The data show tens of thousands of clones, approximately 55% seen once. The chain recombines TRBV9 with TRBJ1-5; D is undetermined. This clonotype originated in a woman in her thirties or forties in good health and CMV-seropositive. What was sequenced was PBMCs. This chain's CDR3 is CASSLGREPQPQHF. CDR3 DNA: TGTGCCAGCAGCCTCGGAAGGGAGCCTCAGCCCCAGCATTTT. Drawing the rest from reference TRBV9 and TRBJ1-5, the complete variable domain is DSGVTQTPKHLITATGQRVTLRCSPRSGDLSVYWYQQSLDQGLQFLIQYYNGEERAKGNILERFSAQQFPDLHSELNLSSLELGDSALYFCASSLGREPQPQHFGDGTRLSIL.